Described below is a single T cell receptor (beta chain) sequence and its context. The antigen remains unidentified. This sample was taken from a study of Tregs in tolerant kidney transplant recipients. Across the whole study: The nonmyeloablative bone marrow transplants came from related graft donors, with transient mixed chimerism.

An overnight rest at 37°C with around 210 IU/ml IL-2 preceded regulatory T cell sorting from thawed PBMCs. This table comes from immunoSEQ multiplex PCR, and its TCRdb copy is limited to in-frame clones, with some not included. The sample has 62,000 or so clones, 95% to 98% seen once. Study-wide points: Nucleotide sequences could not be compared across some patients' samples due to primer changes.

Germline CDR1 SGHRS, CDR2 YFSETQ. Deletions cut 4 bases from V and 1 base from J, with 11 bases between. The CDR3 is 14 residues long. This chain uses TRBV5-1 with TRBJ1-1; D not certain. The sequences come from Tregs from blood, collected before the transplant. The TCR sequence derives from a human donor who received a combined kidney and bone marrow transplant. The CDR3 protein is CASSPDGRNTEAFF. In DNA form, the CDR3 reads TGCGCCAGCAGCCCGGACGGGAGGAACACTGAAGCTTTCTTT. The full variable domain, completed using reference TRBV5-1 and TRBJ1-1, is KAGVTQTPRYLIKTRGQQVTLSCSPISGHRSVSWYQQTPGQGLQFLFEYFSETQRNKGNFPGRFSGRQFSNSRSEMNVSTLELGDSALYLCASSPDGRNTEAFFGQGTRLTVV.